This T cell receptor (beta chain) was retrieved from a study of blood T cell repertoires in COVID-19. On the study more broadly: The origin of the acute and convalescent COVID-19 samples was the United States, Italy and Spain. The analysed material was cDNA or gDNA that came from T cells, B-cell-depleted T cells, or PBMCs.

Original handling: How many nucleated cells were present was estimated from reference gene primer amplification. Data came from immunoSEQ multiplex PCR; TCRdb stores just in-frame clones and leaves some out. Clone size and V and J calls were adopted from that table, with D and trimming inferred from the DNA. The table lists 240,000 or so clones, approximately 85% of them singletons. The CDR3 runs to 16 residues. The chain carries TRBV1 and TRBJ1-3; the listed D gene, TRBD1, was not tested against the DNA. TRBV1 is recorded as a pseudogene. The receptor's source is a woman aged 55-75 years with active or convalescent COVID-19. The specimen was peripheral blood. CDR3 DNA sequence: TGCACCAGCAGCCACCGGGACAGGCCCTCTGGAAACACCATATATTTT. It codes for CTSSHRDRPSGNTIYF.